This entry lists 21 T cell receptor beta chains sequenced from one sample in a study of regulatory T cells in long-lasting Graves disease. Combining iRepertoire HTBI primers with Arm-PCR of CDR3 regions, the authors built TCR beta libraries. TCRdb redid the calling of the multiplex PCR reads with MiXCR, one entry per CDR3 protein. The sample records around 500,000 distinct CDR3 sequences, about 12% being singletons. Time point described: newly diagnosed GD, antithyroid drugs for less than 3 months. There was RNA extracted from PBMCs, and the TCR library was made from it. The same specimen was also included in a second study, on T cells in Graves' hyperthyroidism and ophthalmopathy.

The sample here was peripheral blood mononuclear cells (PBMCs), taken at new diagnosis, from a patient treated with antithyroid drugs. The origin of the receptors is a woman aged 25-40 years with Graves disease.

This clonotype occurred many times. V gene TRBV20-1 combines with J gene TRBJ1-5; D unclear. Trimming stripped 0 bases from V and 4 bases from J, with 13 bases between. Looked up from germline, CDR1 is DFQATT and CDR2 is SNEGSKA (reference sequence). The CDR3 is made up of 15 amino acids. The CDR3 DNA follows: TGCAGTGCTAGAGATCGGCAGACGGGAAATCAGCCCCAGCATTTT. This sequence encodes CSARDRQTGNQPQHF.

The chain joins TRBV7-2 to TRBJ1-1; D is uncertain. CDR3 length: 13 residues. In germline, CDR1 is SGHTA, CDR2 FQGNSA. Trimming took off 5 bases at V and 1 base at J, with 8 bases between the two ends. The CDR3 is CASSKWENTEAFF. CDR3 coding DNA: TGTGCCAGCAGCAAATGGGAGAACACTGAAGCTTTCTTT.

The rearrangement links TRBV20-1 to TRBJ1-1; 12 bases are shared with TRBD1. J was trimmed by 3 bases and V by 3 bases; bases with no gene match: 8. The CDR3 length is 16 residues. The germline gives CDR1 DFQATT, CDR2 SNEGSKA (reference sequence). CDR3 nucleotide sequence: TGCAGTGCTAGCGGGACAGGGGGCCCCAGGGACACTGAAGCTTTCTTT. Translating it yields CSASGTGGPRDTEAFF.

This clonotype was recorded at least ten times. The chain employs TRBV28 and TRBJ1-6; no reliable D call. The V end was cut by 5 bases, the J end by 7 bases, with 9 bases between. Germline CDR1 is MDHEN and CDR2 is SYDVKM. CDR3 length equals 13 residues. CDR3 bases: TGTGCCAGCAGTGGTGTAAACAATTCACCCCTCCACTTT. The encoded protein is CASSGVNNSPLHF.

This clonotype appeared many times. The CDR3 nucleotides read TGCAGCGTTGAAAAGGGAGGGACCTACAATGAGCAGTTCTTC. Translated, it gives CSVEKGGTYNEQFF. The chain couples TRBV29-1 to TRBJ2-1; 7 nucleotides match TRBD2. CDR1 and CDR2 (germline): SQVTM, ANQGSEA. Trimming removed 2 bases from V and 2 bases from J; junction bases left unmatched: 3. This CDR3 spans 14 amino acids.

This clonotype appeared many times. This chain uses TRBV15 with TRBJ1-4; D gene ambiguous. The CDR3 loop spans 16 amino acids. The V end was cut by 0 bases, the J end by 3 bases, with 11 bases between. Per the germline V gene, CDR1 is LNHNV and CDR2 is YYDKDF (reference sequence). The CDR3 coding sequence is TGTGCCACCAGCAGAGATGGGTGGCCTCCTAATGAAAAACTGTTTTTT. It yields the protein CATSRDGWPPNEKLFF.

The chain links TRBV20-1 to TRBJ2-1; D ambiguous. CDR3 size: 16 residues. Trimming removed 6 bases at V and 4 bases at J, with 22 bases between. Per the germline V gene, CDR1 is DFQATT and CDR2 is SNEGSKA (reference sequence). The CDR3 protein is CSATDPLKQIYNEQFF. CDR3 DNA: TGCAGTGCCACAGACCCCCTCAAGCAGATATACAATGAGCAGTTCTTC.

V is TRBV20-1 and J is TRBJ2-3, with 10 bases identical to TRBD2. CDR1 is DFQATT and CDR2 is SNEGSKA in the germline V gene (reference sequence). V was pared by 4 bases and J by 3 bases, with 7 bases of the junction left unmatched. The CDR3 runs to 15 residues. The chain's CDR3 is CSATGTSEITDTQYF. CDR3 DNA: TGCAGTGCTACGGGGACTAGCGAAATTACAGATACGCAGTATTTT.

This clonotype was observed many times. V and J are TRBV20-1 and TRBJ1-5, with unresolved D. Germline V gene sequence: CDR1 DFQATT, CDR2 SNEGSKA (reference sequence). V was clipped by 0 bases and J by 1 base, with 10 bases between them. This CDR3 region has 15 residues. The CDR3 DNA follows: TGCAGTGCTAGAGATGGCGAACTAAGCAATCAGCCCCAGCATTTT. Translation: CSARDGELSNQPQHF.

This rearrangement joins TRBV7-2 to TRBJ2-5; TRBD2 matches 8 bases. Germline CDR1 and CDR2: SGHTA and FQGNSA. There are 14 residues in the CDR3. V lost 5 bases to trimming and J lost 5 bases; unmatched junction nucleotides: 7. The CDR3 DNA is TGTGCCAGCAGCCCCCGACTAGCGCTGGAGACCCAGTACTTC. This gives the protein CASSPRLALETQYF. The variable domain in full, completed from reference TRBV7-2 and TRBJ2-5, reads GAGVSQSPSNKVTEKGKDVELRCDPISGHTALYWYRQSLGQGLEFLIYFQGNSAPDKSGLPSDRFSAERTGGSVSTLTIQRTQQEDSAVYLCASSPRLALETQYFGPGTRLLVL.

To note about this clonotype: This clone may be a read error of a much larger clone one base away. The chain links TRBV27 to TRBJ1-2; a possible D gene is TRBD1 (5 bases). The V end lost 6 bases, the J end lost 0 bases, and 11 bases lay between the germline ends. This CDR3 contains 14 residues. Germline assignment: CDR1 MNHEY and CDR2 SMNVEV (reference sequence). The CDR3 loop reads CASSPGRANYGYTF. The CDR3 nucleotides read TGTGCCAGCAGCCCGGGACGGGCTAACTATGGCTACACCTTC.

On this clonotype itself: It may be a read error: a sequence one base away is much more abundant. CDR3 region: CASSLEAGVDNERFF. Written as DNA, the CDR3 is TGCGCCAGCAGCTTGGAAGCGGGAGTTGACAATGAGCGGTTCTTC. This sequence joins TRBV5-1 and TRBJ2-1; 8 bases fit TRBD2. Germline lookup yields CDR1 SGHRS and CDR2 YFSETQ. The CDR3 has 15 amino acids.

This clonotype showed up many times. The CDR3, as DNA: TGTGCCAGCACCCGGACAGGCGGAAACACAGATACGCAGTATTTT. Amino acids: CASTRTGGNTDTQYF. This chain joins TRBV12-3 or TRBV12-4 and TRBJ2-3; 7 bases map to TRBD1. V was clipped by 7 bases and J by 2 bases; unmatched bases: 9. The CDR3 contains 15 residues.

This clonotype was observed many times. The rearrangement joins TRBV5-1 to TRBJ2-7, with TRBD1 identical over 8 bases. The germline CDR1 and CDR2 sequences are SGHRS and YFSETQ. The CDR3 has 15 amino acids. V lost 1 base and J lost 6; bases outside the gene matches: 9. The CDR3 loop reads CASSLNGQGPGEQYF. CDR3 bases: TGCGCCAGCAGCTTGAACGGACAGGGACCGGGCGAGCAGTACTTC.

This clonotype was recorded many times. The CDR3 DNA follows: TGTGCCTGGATACACGGACAAGCAAGGAACTATGGCTACACCTTC. Protein sequence: CAWIHGQARNYGYTF. The rearrangement joins TRBV30 to TRBJ1-2, with D perhaps matching TRBD1 (5 bases). Germline V gives CDR1 GTSNPN, CDR2 SVGIG (reference sequence). The CDR3 is 15 amino acids. The V and J ends lost 4 bases and 2 bases respectively, with 17 bases between them. Full variable domain (rest looked up from reference TRBV30 and TRBJ1-2): SQTIHQWPATLVQPVGSPLSLECTVEGTSNPNLYWYRQAAGRGLQLLFYSVGIGQISSEVPQNLSASRPQDRQFILSSKKLLLSDSGFYLCAWIHGQARNYGYTFGSGTRLTVV.

This clonotype has only a few counts. The chain is built from TRBV19 and TRBJ2-3; TRBD1 aligns across 8 bases. V shed 9 bases and J 6 bases; nucleotides not matched to a gene: 8. The CDR3 covers 13 residues. Germline lookup yields CDR1 LNHDA and CDR2 SQIVND (reference sequence). The CDR3 loop reads CASNGQGFDTQYF. CDR3 nucleotides: TGTGCCAGCAATGGACAGGGTTTTGATACGCAGTATTTT. Supplemented by reference TRBV19 and TRBJ2-3, the full variable domain reads DGGITQSPKYLFRKEGQNVTLSCEQNLNHDAMYWYRQDPGQGLRLIYYSQIVNDFQKGDIAEGYSVSREKKESFPLTVTSAQKNPTAFYLCASNGQGFDTQYFGPGTRLTVL.

This clonotype came up many times. This rearrangement joins TRBV30 to TRBJ2-1, with 10 bases matching TRBD2. The J segment lost 10 bases and the V segment lost 0 bases, leaving 15 bases of the junction unmatched. In germline, CDR1 is GTSNPN, CDR2 SVGIG (reference sequence). This CDR3 is built from 17 residues. The CDR3 protein is CAWSVKLLAGVIWEQFF. CDR3 in DNA: TGTGCCTGGAGTGTGAAGCTCCTAGCGGGAGTTATCTGGGAGCAGTTCTTC.

The chain combines TRBV29-1 with TRBJ1-1; no reliable D call. CDR3 length: 15 amino acids. V was clipped by 0 bases and J by 8 bases, with 19 bases between them. Germline loops: CDR1 SQVTM, CDR2 ANQGSEA. The CDR3 nucleotides are TGCAGCGTTGAAGATGGGAGACACCCTAGGTTAGAAGCTTTCTTT. Encoded protein: CSVEDGRHPRLEAFF.

The J gene is TRBJ2-3, the V gene TRBV7-9; no reliable D call. The germline CDR1 and CDR2 sequences are SEHNR and FQNEAQ (reference sequence). The CDR3 is made up of 13 amino acids. V was trimmed by 0 bases and J by 6 bases, leaving 7 bases between them. Here the CDR3 DNA reads TGTGCCAGCAGCTTAGCGAATTGGGATACGCAGTATTTT. Translating gives CASSLANWDTQYF.

This clonotype occurred many times. The genes are TRBV29-1 and TRBJ2-5, with D unclear. The V and J ends lost 3 bases and 1 base respectively, with 9 bases between them. CDR3 size: 13 residues. Germline-derived CDR1 and CDR2 are SQVTM and ANQGSEA. CDR3 DNA sequence: TGCAGCGTTGATCGGGTCGGCCAAGAGACCCAGTACTTC. The encoded protein is CSVDRVGQETQYF.

At least ten counts were recorded for this clonotype. The CDR3 here is CASIGDRRTSEAFF. The CDR3 DNA sequence: TGTGCCAGCATCGGGGACCGCCGTACAAGTGAAGCTTTCTTT. This rearrangement joins TRBV28 to TRBJ1-1, with TRBD1 as a possible D gene (5 bases). Germline CDR1 is MDHEN and CDR2 is SYDVKM. Trimming left V 7 bases short and J 7 bases short, with 19 bases between. This CDR3 has 14 amino acids.